The present T cell receptor (beta chain) was sequenced within a study of blood T cell repertoires in COVID-19. Study-wide background: Samples of COVID-19 (acute and convalescent) were obtained from the United States, Italy and Spain.

Authors' processing steps: Scientists estimated how many nucleated cells there were by amplifying reference gene primers. Measured with immunoSEQ multiplex PCR; TCRdb has only the in-frame clones, and not every one. The DNA was the basis for D and trimming; V, J and clone size are from that table. The profile covers about 480,000 clones, with roughly 90% appearing a single time and less than 2% taken by the ten largest. Germline trimming cut 3 bases from V and 4 bases from J; bases unmatched to any gene: 4. CDR1 is DFQATT, CDR2 SNEGSKA, per germline (reference sequence). The CDR3 length is 14 residues. Resolution of symptoms, clearance, or two negative PCRs was present in recovered Cohort 3 donors.

V usage is TRBV20-1 and J usage is TRBJ1-4; 8 bases are shared with TRBD1. The source is a woman aged 40 to 50 who had recovered from COVID-19. Sequencing used PBMCs or T cells enriched from blood (not recorded which). Here the CDR3 reads CSASPTGVNEKLFF. The CDR3 bases are TGCAGTGCTAGTCCGACAGGGGTTAATGAAAAACTGTTTTTT.